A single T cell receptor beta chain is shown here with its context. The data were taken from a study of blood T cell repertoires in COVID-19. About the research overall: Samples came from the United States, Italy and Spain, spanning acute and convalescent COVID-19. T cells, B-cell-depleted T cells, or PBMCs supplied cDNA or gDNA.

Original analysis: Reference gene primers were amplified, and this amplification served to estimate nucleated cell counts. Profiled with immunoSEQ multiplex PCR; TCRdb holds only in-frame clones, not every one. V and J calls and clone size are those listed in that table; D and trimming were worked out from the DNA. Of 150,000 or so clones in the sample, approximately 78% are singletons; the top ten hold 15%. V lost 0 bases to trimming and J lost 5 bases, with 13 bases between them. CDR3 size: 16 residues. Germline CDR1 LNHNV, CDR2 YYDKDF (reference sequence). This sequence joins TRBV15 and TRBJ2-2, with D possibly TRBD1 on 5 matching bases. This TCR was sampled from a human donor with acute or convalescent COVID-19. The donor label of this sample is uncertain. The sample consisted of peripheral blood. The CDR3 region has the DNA TGTGCCACCAGCAGAGATTCTCAGGGTGGAACCGGGGAGCTGTTTTTT. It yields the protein CATSRDSQGGTGELFF. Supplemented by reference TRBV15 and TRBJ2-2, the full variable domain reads DAMVIQNPRYQVTQFGKPVTLSCSQTLNHNVMYWYQQKSSQAPKLLFHYYDKDFNNEADTPDNFQSRRPNTSFCFLDIRSPGLGDTAMYLCATSRDSQGGTGELFFGEGSRLTVL.